This entry lists 19 T cell receptor beta chains sequenced from one sample in a study of CD8 T cells in Susac syndrome. RNA totalling roughly 0.45 to 1 ug underwent reverse transcription with random hexamers. Each CDR3 protein gets one entry after TCRdb re-called the immunoSEQ multiplex PCR reads with MiXCR. This table has more than 150,000 distinct CDR3 sequences, almost 96% appearing once. The sequenced material came from CD4+ T cells from PBMCs. All receptors come from a human donor with Susac syndrome.

The chain combines TRBV19 with TRBJ1-5; D not resolved. Germline CDR1 LNHDA, CDR2 SQIVND (reference sequence). Between the trimmed V and J ends, which lost 6 bases and 8 bases, there was a span of 17 bases. The CDR3 runs to 14 residues. Written as DNA, the CDR3 is TGTGCCAGTAGCCCGAGCCCGGAAGTAGAGCCCCAGCATTTT. As protein: CASSPSPEVEPQHF.

The chain joins TRBV20-1 to TRBJ1-6, with 8 bases matching TRBD1. The CDR3 totals 17 residues. V lost 6 bases and J lost 0; bases outside the gene matches: 10. Germline V gene lookup returns CDR1 DFQATT and CDR2 SNEGSKA (reference sequence). CDR3 loop: CSAPGTGSSSYNSPLHF. CDR3 sequence (DNA): TGCAGTGCACCCGGGACAGGCAGCAGCTCCTATAATTCACCCCTCCACTTT.

V usage is TRBV10-3 and J usage is TRBJ2-5; TRBD1 aligns across 7 bases. The length of the CDR3 is 13 residues. Germline CDR1 is ENHRY and CDR2 is SYGVKD. Trimming removed 6 bases from V and 3 bases from J; junction bases left unmatched: 4. CDR3 residues: CAIRETGEETQYF. CDR3 nucleotide sequence: TGTGCCATCAGGGAAACAGGGGAAGAGACCCAGTACTTC.

Of note for this clonotype: At one end the junction does not follow the germline gene, possibly because of a read error. The chain links TRBV7-7 to TRBJ2-1; perhaps D is TRBD1 or TRBD2 (6 bases each). Germline V gene lookup returns CDR1 SSHAT and CDR2 FNYEAQ (reference sequence). The CDR3 is made up of 17 amino acids. CDR3 protein: CASSSYGPGASYNEQFF. The CDR3 bases are TGTGCTAGCAGCTCCTACGGTCCGGGGGCTTCCTACAATGAGCAGTTCTTC.

The rearrangement joins TRBV29-1 to TRBJ1-1, with D unclear. V dropped 5 bases and J dropped 4 bases, with 8 bases sitting between them. Germline loops: CDR1 SQVTM, CDR2 ANQGSEA. The CDR3 has 11 residues. CDR3 region: CSVIPGTEAFF. The CDR3 nucleotides read TGCAGCGTTATCCCGGGCACTGAAGCTTTCTTT.

The chain uses TRBV29-1 and TRBJ1-1; 8 nucleotides agree with TRBD1. This CDR3 is 13 amino acids long. J gave up 11 bases and V 2 bases, and 10 bases lay outside the gene matches. The V gene's germline CDR1 is SQVTM and CDR2 ANQGSEA. CDR3 in amino acids: CSVEIAGGSRAFF. The DNA of the CDR3 is TGCAGCGTTGAAATCGCAGGGGGCAGTCGGGCTTTCTTT.

The genes are TRBV29-1 and TRBJ1-1; D is ambiguous. Germline CDR1 is SQVTM and CDR2 is ANQGSEA. This CDR3 spans 12 amino acids. V gave up 7 bases and J gave up 2 bases, with 11 bases separating them. The CDR3 reads CSGQRGNTEAFF. Here the CDR3 DNA reads TGCAGCGGACAAAGAGGAAACACTGAAGCTTTCTTT.

This chain joins TRBV18 and TRBJ2-5; 8 bases agree with TRBD1. Unmatched junction bases numbered 4, after V lost 3 bases and J lost 7 bases. Germline values: CDR1 KGHSH, CDR2 LQKENI. The CDR3 covers 13 residues. CDR3 bases: TGTGCCAGCTCACCCGGACAGGGTGCGACCCAGTACTTC. Translated, it gives CASSPGQGATQYF.

The V gene is TRBV15, the J gene TRBJ2-5; no definite D call. In germline, CDR1 is LNHNV, CDR2 YYDKDF (reference sequence). Trimming cost V 1 base and J 5 bases, with 8 bases left between them. This CDR3 is built from 13 residues. CDR3 in amino acids: CATSRAPLETQYF. The CDR3 nucleotides read TGTGCCACCAGCAGAGCCCCGCTGGAGACCCAGTACTTC.

The rearrangement uses TRBV29-1 and TRBJ2-4; D not resolved. V lost 4 bases and J lost 4, with 11 bases in between. Looked up from germline, CDR1 is SQVTM and CDR2 is ANQGSEA. This CDR3 spans 13 amino acids. The CDR3 is CSVGGGRKNIQYF. In DNA, the CDR3 is TGCAGCGTTGGTGGTGGGCGAAAAAACATTCAGTACTTC.

In this sample, this clonotype turned up once. The genes are TRBV28 and TRBJ1-6; TRBD1 agrees at 11 bases. Germline V gene sequence: CDR1 MDHEN, CDR2 SYDVKM. The CDR3 totals 17 residues. Trimming took 11 bases from V and 0 from J; bases not matched to a gene: 9. Here the CDR3 DNA reads TGTGCCGTACCAGAGGGGACAGGGGGCTCCTATAATTCACCCCTCCACTTT. Its protein product is CAVPEGTGGSYNSPLHF.

The chain couples TRBV12-3 or TRBV12-4 to TRBJ2-1; possible D gene TRBD1, 5 bases. The CDR3 extends over 15 amino acids. V lost 7 bases to trimming and J lost 0 bases, with 13 bases between them. The CDR3 sequence is CASTSGQSSYNEQFF. CDR3 nucleotide sequence: TGTGCCAGCACCTCCGGACAAAGCTCCTACAATGAGCAGTTCTTC.

The chain combines TRBV3-1 with TRBJ2-7, with a possible D match to TRBD1 (5 bases). Germline lookup yields CDR1 LGHDT and CDR2 YNNKEL (reference sequence). The CDR3 runs to 14 residues. The ends were cut back, 2 bases at V and 4 bases at J, with 12 bases in the middle. The CDR3 protein is CASSQFQGWYEQYF. CDR3 coding DNA: TGTGCCAGCAGCCAATTCCAGGGTTGGTACGAGCAGTACTTC.

The chain employs TRBV6-1 and TRBJ2-7; no definite D call. Germline V gives CDR1 MNHNS, CDR2 SASEGT. The CDR3 totals 11 residues. V was cut by 2 bases and J by 6 bases, with 5 bases left in between. The CDR3 is CASSEILEQYF. The CDR3 DNA follows: TGTGCCAGCAGTGAAATCCTCGAGCAGTACTTC.

This chain uses TRBV9 with TRBJ2-6, with D perhaps matching TRBD1 (6 bases). Germline CDR1 is SGDLS and CDR2 is YYNGEE. Trimming stripped 0 bases from V and 11 bases from J, with 12 bases between. The CDR3 loop spans 14 amino acids. Here the CDR3 reads CASSVEGQPHVLTF. Written as DNA, the CDR3 is TGTGCCAGCAGCGTAGAGGGACAACCACACGTCCTGACTTTC.

The chain has TRBV3-1 and TRBJ1-6; D perhaps matches TRBD1 (6 bases). In germline, CDR1 is LGHDT, CDR2 YNNKEL (reference sequence). V was pared by 3 bases and J by 7 bases, with 10 bases between. This CDR3 has 14 amino acids. CDR3: CASSHRGGNSPLHF. CDR3 nucleotides: TGTGCCAGCAGCCACAGGGGAGGGAATTCACCCCTCCACTTT.

This clonotype has a single count. The rearrangement joins TRBV12-3 or TRBV12-4 to TRBJ1-5, with a tentative D call TRBD1 (6 bases). The CDR3 is 15 amino acids. V lost 5 bases and J 6 bases, leaving 17 bases between the germline ends. This chain's CDR3 is CASSPQGREGQPQHF. The CDR3 DNA follows: TGTGCCAGCAGTCCCCAGGGGAGAGAAGGTCAGCCCCAGCATTTT.

V is TRBV20-1 and J is TRBJ1-5; D not resolved. The CDR3 loop spans 17 amino acids. The germline CDR1 and CDR2 sequences are DFQATT and SNEGSKA (reference sequence). The ends were cut back, 7 bases at V and 0 bases at J, with 22 bases in the middle. As DNA, the CDR3 is TGCAGTGTGCGAGGGTTTACAGAGCTCAATAGCAATCAGCCCCAGCATTTT. Amino acids: CSVRGFTELNSNQPQHF.

The chain has TRBV6-1 and TRBJ1-3, with TRBD1 as a possible D gene (6 bases). CDR3 size: 16 residues. V lost 6 bases and J 4 bases, leaving 19 bases between the germline ends. Germline-derived CDR1 and CDR2 are MNHNS and SASEGT. CDR3: CASSRASGAEGNTIYF. DNA for the CDR3: TGTGCCAGCAGCCGCGCCTCAGGGGCCGAAGGAAACACCATATATTTT.